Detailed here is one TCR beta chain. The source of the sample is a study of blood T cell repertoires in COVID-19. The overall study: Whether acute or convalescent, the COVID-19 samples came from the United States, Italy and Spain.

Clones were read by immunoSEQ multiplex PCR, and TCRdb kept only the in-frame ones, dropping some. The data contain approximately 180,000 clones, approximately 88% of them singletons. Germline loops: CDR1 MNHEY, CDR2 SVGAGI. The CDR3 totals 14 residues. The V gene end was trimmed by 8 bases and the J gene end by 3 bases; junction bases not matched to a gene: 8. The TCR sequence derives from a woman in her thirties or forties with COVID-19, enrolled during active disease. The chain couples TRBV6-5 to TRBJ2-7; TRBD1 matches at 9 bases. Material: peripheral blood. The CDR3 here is CASGNTGGFYEQYF. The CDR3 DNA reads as TGTGCCAGCGGTAATACAGGGGGCTTCTACGAGCAGTACTTC.